The sequence of this TCR beta chain was determined in a study of blood T cell repertoires in COVID-19. V was clipped by 5 bases and J by 5 bases; unmatched bases: 3. CDR1 SGHRS and CDR2 YFSETQ come from the germline V gene. The CDR3 sequence is 14 residues long. Assay used: immunoSEQ multiplex PCR; TCRdb lists only in-frame clones, some missing. Of around 360,000 clones in the sample, over 75% were seen once. The chain carries TRBV5-1 and TRBJ1-4; 10 nucleotides line up with TRBD1. Source material: PBMCs or T cells enriched from blood (not recorded which). The clonotype originates from a woman aged 25 to 39 who had recovered from COVID-19. The CDR3 sequence is CASRGQGVNEKLFF. Here the CDR3 DNA reads TGCGCCAGCAGAGGACAGGGGGTAAATGAAAAACTGTTTTTT.